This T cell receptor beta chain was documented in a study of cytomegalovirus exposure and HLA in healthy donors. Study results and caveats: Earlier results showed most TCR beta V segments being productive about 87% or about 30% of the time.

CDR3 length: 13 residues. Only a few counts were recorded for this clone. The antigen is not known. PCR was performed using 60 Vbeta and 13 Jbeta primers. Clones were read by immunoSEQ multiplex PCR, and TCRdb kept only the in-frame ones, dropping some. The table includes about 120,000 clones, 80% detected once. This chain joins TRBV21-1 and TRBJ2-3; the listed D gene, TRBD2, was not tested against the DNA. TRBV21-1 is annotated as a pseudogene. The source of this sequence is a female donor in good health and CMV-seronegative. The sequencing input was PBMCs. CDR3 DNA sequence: TGTGCCAGCAGCCCCCCGGGTCCGGATACGCAGTATTTT. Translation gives CASSPPGPDTQYF.